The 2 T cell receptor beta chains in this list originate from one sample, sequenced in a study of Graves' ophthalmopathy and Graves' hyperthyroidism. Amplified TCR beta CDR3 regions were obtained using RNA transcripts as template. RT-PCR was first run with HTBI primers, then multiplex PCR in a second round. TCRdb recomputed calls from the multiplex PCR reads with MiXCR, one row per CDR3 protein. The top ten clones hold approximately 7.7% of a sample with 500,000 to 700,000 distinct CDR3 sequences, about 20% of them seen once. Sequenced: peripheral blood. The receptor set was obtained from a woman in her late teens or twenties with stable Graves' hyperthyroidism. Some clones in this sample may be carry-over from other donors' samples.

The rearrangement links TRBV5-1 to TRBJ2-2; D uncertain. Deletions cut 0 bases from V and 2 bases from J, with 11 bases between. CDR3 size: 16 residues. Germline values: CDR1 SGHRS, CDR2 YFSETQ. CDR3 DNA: TGCGCCAGCAGCTTGGAAAGCGTCGGTAACACCGGGGAGCTGTTTTTT. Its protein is CASSLESVGNTGELFF. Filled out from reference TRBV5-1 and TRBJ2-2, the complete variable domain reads KAGVTQTPRYLIKTRGQQVTLSCSPISGHRSVSWYQQTPGQGLQFLFEYFSETQRNKGNFPGRFSGRQFSNSRSEMNVSTLELGDSALYLCASSLESVGNTGELFFGEGSRLTVL.

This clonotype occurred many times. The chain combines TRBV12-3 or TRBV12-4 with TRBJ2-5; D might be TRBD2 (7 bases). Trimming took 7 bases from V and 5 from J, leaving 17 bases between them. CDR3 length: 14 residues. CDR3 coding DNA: TGTGCCAGCACTTTTCGGGGGGCAGATGAGACCCAGTACTTC. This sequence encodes CASTFRGADETQYF.